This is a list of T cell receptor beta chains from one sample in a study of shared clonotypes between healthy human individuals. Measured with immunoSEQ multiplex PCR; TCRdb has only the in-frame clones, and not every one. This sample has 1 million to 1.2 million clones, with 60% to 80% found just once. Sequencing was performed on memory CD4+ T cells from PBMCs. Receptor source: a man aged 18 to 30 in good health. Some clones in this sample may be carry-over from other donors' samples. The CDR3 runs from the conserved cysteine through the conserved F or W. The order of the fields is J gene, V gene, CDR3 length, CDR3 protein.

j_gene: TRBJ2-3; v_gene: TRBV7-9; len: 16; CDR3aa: CASSLGRDIYTDTQYF
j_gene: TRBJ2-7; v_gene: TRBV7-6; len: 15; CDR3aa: CASSLGGSGLYEQYF
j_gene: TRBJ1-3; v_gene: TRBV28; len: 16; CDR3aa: CASSPRGGARGNTIYF
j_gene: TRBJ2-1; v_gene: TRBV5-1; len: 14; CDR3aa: CASSYGQGSNEQFF
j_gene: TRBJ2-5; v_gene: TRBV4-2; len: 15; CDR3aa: CASSQEGTGEETQYF
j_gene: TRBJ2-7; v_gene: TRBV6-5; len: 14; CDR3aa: CASSQGQISYEQYF
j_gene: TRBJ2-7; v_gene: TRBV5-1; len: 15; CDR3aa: CASSPGLAGVPEQYF
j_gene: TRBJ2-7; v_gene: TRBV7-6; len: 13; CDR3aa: CASSPTFNYEQYF
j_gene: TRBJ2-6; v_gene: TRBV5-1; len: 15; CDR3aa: CASSLGPAGANVLTF
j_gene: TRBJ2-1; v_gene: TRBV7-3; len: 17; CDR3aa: CASSLTARQGARNEQFF
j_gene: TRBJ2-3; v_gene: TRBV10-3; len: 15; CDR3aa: CAISDGLAGGDTQYF
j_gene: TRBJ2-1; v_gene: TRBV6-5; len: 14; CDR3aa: CASSVTGGLNEQFF
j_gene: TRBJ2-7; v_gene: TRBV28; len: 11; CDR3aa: CASSHGREQYF
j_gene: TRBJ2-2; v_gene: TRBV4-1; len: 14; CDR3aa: CASRGLANTGELFF
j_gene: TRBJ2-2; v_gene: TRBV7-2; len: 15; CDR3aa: CASTRSGRGTGELFF
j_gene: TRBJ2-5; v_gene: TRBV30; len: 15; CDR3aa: CAWTQPGDSQETQYF
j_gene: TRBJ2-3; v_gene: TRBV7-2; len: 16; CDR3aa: CASSLQGAPSTDTQYF
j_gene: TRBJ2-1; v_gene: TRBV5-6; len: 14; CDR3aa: CASSFRVRLNEQFF
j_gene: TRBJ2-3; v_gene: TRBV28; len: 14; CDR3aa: CASSPPTRTDTQYF
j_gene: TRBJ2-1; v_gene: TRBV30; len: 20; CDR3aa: CAWSEGGLGTSGGAYNEQFF
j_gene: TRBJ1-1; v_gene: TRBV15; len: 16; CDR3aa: CATSARRQGRSTEAFF
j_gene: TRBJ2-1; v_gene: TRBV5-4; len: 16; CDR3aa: CASSLGQGLPYNEQFF
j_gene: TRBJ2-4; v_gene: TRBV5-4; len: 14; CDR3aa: CASSLDGKGNIQYF
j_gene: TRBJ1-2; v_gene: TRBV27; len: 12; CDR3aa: CASSTGGNGYTF
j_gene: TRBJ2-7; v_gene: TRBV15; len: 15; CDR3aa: CATSRDYSGIDEQYF
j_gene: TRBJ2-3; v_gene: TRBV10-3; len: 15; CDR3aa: CAISPSGPGTDTQYF
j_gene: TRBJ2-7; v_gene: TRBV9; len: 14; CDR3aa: CASSPRIDSYEQYF
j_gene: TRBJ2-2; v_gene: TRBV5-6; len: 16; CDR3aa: CASSTSSGRVTGELFF
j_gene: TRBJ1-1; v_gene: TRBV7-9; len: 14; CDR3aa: CASRPNRGQAEAFF
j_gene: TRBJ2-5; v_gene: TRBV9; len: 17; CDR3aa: CASSPYHSPALQETQYF
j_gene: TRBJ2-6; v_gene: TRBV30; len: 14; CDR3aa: CAWNRLSGANVLTF
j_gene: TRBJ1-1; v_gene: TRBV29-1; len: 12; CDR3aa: CSVGSGRNEAFF
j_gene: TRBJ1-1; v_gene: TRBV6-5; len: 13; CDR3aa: CASSLGLPLEAFF
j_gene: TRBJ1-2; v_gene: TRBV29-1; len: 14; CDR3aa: CSVLGRGGGYGYTF
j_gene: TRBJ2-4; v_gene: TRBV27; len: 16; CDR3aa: CASRPRQNVAKNIQYF
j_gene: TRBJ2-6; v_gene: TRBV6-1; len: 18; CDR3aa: CASSERPGAHSGANVLTF
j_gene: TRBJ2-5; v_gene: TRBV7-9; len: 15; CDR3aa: CASSSTGTGTETQYF
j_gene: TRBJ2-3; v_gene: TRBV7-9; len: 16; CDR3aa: CASSPGLAGMVDTQYF
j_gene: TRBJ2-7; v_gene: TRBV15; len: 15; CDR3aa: CATSRDGQGAYEQYF
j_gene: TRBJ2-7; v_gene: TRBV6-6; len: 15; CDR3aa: CASRRQPLLLDEQYF